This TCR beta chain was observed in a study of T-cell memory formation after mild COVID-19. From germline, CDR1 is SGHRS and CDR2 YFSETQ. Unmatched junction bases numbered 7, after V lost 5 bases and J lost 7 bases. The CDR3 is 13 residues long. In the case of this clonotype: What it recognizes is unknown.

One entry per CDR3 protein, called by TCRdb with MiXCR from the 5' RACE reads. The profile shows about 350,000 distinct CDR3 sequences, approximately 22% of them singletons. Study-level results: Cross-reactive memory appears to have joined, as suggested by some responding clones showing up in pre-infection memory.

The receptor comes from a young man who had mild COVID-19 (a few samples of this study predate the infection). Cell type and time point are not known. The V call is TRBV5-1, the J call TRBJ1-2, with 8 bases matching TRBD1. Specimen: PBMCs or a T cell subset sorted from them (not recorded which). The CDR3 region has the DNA TGCGCCAGCAGTACCGGACAGGGTAGTGGCTACACCTTC. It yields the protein CASSTGQGSGYTF. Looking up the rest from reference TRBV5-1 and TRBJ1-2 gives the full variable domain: KAGVTQTPRYLIKTRGQQVTLSCSPISGHRSVSWYQQTPGQGLQFLFEYFSETQRNKGNFPGRFSGRQFSNSRSEMNVSTLELGDSALYLCASSTGQGSGYTFGSGTRLTVV.